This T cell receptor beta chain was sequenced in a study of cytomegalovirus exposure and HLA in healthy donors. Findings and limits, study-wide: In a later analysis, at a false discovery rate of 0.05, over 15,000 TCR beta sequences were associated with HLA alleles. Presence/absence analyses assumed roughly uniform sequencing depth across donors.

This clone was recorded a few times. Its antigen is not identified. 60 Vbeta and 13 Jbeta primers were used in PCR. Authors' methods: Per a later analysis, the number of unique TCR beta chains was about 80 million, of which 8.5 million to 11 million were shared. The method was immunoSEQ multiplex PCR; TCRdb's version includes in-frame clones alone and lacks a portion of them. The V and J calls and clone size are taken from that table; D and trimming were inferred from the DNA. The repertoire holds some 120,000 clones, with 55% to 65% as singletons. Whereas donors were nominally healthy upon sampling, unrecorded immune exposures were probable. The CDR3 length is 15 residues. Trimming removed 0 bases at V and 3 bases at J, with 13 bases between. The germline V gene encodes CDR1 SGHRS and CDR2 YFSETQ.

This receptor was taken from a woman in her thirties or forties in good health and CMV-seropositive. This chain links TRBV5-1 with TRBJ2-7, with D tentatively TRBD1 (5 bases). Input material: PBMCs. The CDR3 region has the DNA TGCGCCAGCAGCTTGGAGGGGATAGAGGACTACGAGCAGTACTTC. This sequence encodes CASSLEGIEDYEQYF.